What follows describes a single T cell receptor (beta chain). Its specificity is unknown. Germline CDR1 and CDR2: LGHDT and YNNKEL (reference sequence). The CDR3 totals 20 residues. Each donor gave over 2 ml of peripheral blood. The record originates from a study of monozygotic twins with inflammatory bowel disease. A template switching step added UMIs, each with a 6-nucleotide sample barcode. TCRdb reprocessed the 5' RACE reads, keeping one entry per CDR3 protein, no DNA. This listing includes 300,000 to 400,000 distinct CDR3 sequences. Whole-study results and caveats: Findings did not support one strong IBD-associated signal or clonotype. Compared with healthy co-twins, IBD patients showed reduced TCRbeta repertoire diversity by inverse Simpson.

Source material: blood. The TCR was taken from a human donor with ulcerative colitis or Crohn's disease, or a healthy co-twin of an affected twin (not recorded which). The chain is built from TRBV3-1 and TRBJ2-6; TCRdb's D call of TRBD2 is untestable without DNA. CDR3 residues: CASSQVTPPRPCSGANVLTF. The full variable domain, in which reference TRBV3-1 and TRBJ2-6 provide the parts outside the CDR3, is DTAVSQTPKYLVTQMGNDKSIKCEQNLGHDTMYWYKQDSKKFLKIMFSYNNKELIINETVPNRFSPKSPDKAHLNLHINSLELGDSAVYFCASSQVTPPRPCSGANVLTFGAGSRLTVL.